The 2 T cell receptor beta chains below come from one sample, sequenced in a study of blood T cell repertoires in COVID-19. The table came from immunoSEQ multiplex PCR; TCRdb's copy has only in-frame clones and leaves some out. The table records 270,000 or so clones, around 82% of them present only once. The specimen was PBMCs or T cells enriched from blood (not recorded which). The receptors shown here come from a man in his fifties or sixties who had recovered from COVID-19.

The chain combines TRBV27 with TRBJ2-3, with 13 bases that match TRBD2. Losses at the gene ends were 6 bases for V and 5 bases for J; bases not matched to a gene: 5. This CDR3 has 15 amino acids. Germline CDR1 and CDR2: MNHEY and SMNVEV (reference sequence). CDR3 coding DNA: TGTGCCAGCAGCACTAGCGGGGGGGCCAGAGATACGCAGTATTTT. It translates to CASSTSGGARDTQYF.

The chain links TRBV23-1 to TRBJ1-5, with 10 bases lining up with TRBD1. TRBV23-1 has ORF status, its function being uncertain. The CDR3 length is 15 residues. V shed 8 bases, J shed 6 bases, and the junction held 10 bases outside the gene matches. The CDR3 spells CASSSGDRGFQPQHF. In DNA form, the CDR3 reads TGCGCCAGCTCGAGCGGGGACAGGGGTTTTCAGCCCCAGCATTTT.